Included here is one T cell receptor (beta chain) sequence, with context. This clone's antigen is unknown. No much larger clone is present one base from it, and per-base qualities are unavailable. These data originate in a study of cytomegalovirus exposure and HLA in healthy donors (dated by TCRdb to the late 2010s). Regarding the complete study: According to a later analysis, one platform produced both the 110 or so validation repertoires and the 730 or so repertoires of the first cohort. The study aimed to test whether cataloging public T cell receptors could reveal signatures of past pathogen exposure. Along with the roughly 670-subject first cohort, a separate validation cohort of over a hundred different subjects was used. The study combined high-throughput TCR immunosequencing, statistical association of individual TCRs with disease status, and machine learning to predict cytomegalovirus infection status.

The receptor library was made with the immunoSEQ multiplex PCR assay. The study's processing was this. A statistical classification framework was developed to diagnose cytomegalovirus status using the catalog of TCR beta chain sequences. TCRdb re-hosts the immuneACCESS table, in-frame sequences only. Its copies lack some clones; in the studies checked, an unresolved V gene accounts for under half of them, and the cause for the rest is not known. V, J and clone size were drawn from that table, and D and trimming were deduced from the DNA. The sample records around 230,000 clones, 86% of which are singletons. The biggest ten clones account for around 1.2% of the sample. Results and caveats for the whole study, not just this receptor: While some public TCRs were present in many individuals, most TCR sequences turned up only very rarely across donors. Of the cluster scores, 85% to 95% were above 0 in a later analysis, which found that TCRs clustered in the first cohort also tended to co-occur in the 120 or so validation repertoires. According to the authors, the approach could potentially be generalized to other disease states and immunological phenotypes. A later analysis had no HLA typing for the validation cohort, so co-occurrence there was scored across all 130 or so repertoires. Cytomegalovirus status was reported to be diagnosed by the classifier with high specificity and sensitivity in both the original and validation cohorts. Three of the identified cytomegalovirus-associated TCR beta chains were confirmed in vitro to be specific for cytomegalovirus antigens. A total of 150 or so TCR beta chains were listed by the study as associated with cytomegalovirus.

The CDR3 holds 13 amino acids from the cysteine to the phenylalanine. Of the read, only the CDR3 DNA is kept; its 39 bases are in frame from base 1. CDR1 and CDR2 (SGHRS, YFSETQ) derive from the germline V gene. The germline V end is reduced by 2 bases and the J end by 8 bases; junction bases left unmatched: 5. The donors were included in the validation cohort of 90 to 150 subjects, a group kept apart from the roughly 730-subject first cohort. This TCR came from a woman in her twenties or thirties in good health and CMV-seropositive. This sequence uses TRBV5-1 and TRBJ1-1; the junction holds 8 bases that match TRBD1. The specimen was PBMCs. At the DNA level, the sequence is TGCGCCAGCAGCTTCCAGGGGGCAGCGGAAGCTTTCTTT. The resulting protein is CASSFQGAAEAFF.